This is a list of T cell receptor beta chains from one sample in a study of blood T cell repertoires in COVID-19. Profiling relied on immunoSEQ multiplex PCR, and the TCRdb table lists in-frame clones only, not all of them. The repertoire holds about 380,000 clones, with roughly nine tenths as singletons. Material: peripheral blood. These receptor sequences come from a man aged 35 to 55 with acute or convalescent COVID-19. The CDR3 runs from the conserved cysteine through the conserved F or W.

CASSGGGTRSYEQYF,TRBV25-1
CASSTRDRGLFF,TRBV19
CASSPGTSAYTDTQYF,TRBV5-4
CASSLSPGTSGRRDTQYF,TRBV27
CASSFDRDSNQPQHF,TRBV5-8
CASSSGVEAFF,TRBV6-5
CASSEGLDYNEQFF,TRBV6-4
CASSQGLAGYEQYF,TRBV4-1
CASGTDTRFEAFF,TRBV28
CASSLVLAANTGELFF,TRBV5-4
CASSHLASGGTDTQYF,TRBV3-1/TRBV3-2
CASRDGTGGRYTF,TRBV28
CASSRTATYEQYF,TRBV7-9
CASSGGNSPLHF,TRBV2
CASSLDTGNTEAFF,TRBV11-1
CASSLDLAGGPGEETQYF,TRBV7-2
CASSLEEEAFF,TRBV5-1
CASSPSDTSGNTIYF,TRBV19
CASTPMGTSGGREQFF,TRBV27
CASSLYSGNTEAFF,TRBV27
CASSQDRGFYEQYF,TRBV4-3
CASSTAGANSPLHF,TRBV19
CASRNTGVGGETQYF,TRBV19
CASTKRGTSPSGNTIYF,TRBV28
CASTLYEQYF,TRBV6-9
CASSLGTLASPLHF,TRBV7-3
CAWGQGVGTEAFF,TRBV30
CASSLVSGPSGTDTQYF,TRBV5-1
CASSVGQGREQYF,TRBV5-8
CASSFQAGGEETQYF,TRBV13
CASSLSPSGGLLSSYEQYF,TRBV5-1
CAWEGAGELFF,TRBV30
CASRARTGGQPQHF,TRBV2
CASSPRQGAETQYF,TRBV4-1
CASSDNKSRFTEAFF,TRBV7-3
CAISELDRGYEQYF,TRBV10-3
CASSRREEQFF,TRBV19
CASSISRTGAIYEQYF,TRBV19